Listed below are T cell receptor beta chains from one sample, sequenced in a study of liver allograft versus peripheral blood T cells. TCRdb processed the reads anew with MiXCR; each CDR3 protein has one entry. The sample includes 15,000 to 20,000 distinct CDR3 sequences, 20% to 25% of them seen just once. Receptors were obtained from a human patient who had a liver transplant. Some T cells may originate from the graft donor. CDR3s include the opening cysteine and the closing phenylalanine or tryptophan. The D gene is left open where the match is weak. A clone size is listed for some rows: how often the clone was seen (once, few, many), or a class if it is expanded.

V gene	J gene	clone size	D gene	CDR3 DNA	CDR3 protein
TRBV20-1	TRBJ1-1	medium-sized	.	TGCAGTGCTCGCCGGATTCGGAGACCGACTGAAGCTTTCTTT	CSARRIRRPTEAFF
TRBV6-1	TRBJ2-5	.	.	TGTGCCAGCTCCAGGGGTCCGGATAAGTCCCAGTACTTC	CASSRGPDKSQYF
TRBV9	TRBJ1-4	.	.	TGTGCCAGCAGCCCCTCGACAGGCGAAAATGAAAAACTGTTTTTT	CASSPSTGENEKLFF
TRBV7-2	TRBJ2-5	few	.	TGTGCCAGCAGCGTGGGCCGGTCGGGGTACTTC	CASSVGRSGYF
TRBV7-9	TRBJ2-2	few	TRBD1	TGTGCCAGCAGCCAGGGACAGGGAATCAACACCGGGGAGCTGTTTTTT	CASSQGQGINTGELFF
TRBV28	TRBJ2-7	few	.	TGTGCCAGCCAGGACGGTAGCTCCTACGAGCAGTACTTC	CASQDGSSYEQYF
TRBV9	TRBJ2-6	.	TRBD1	TGTGCCAGCAGCGTGGACCCGGGACAGGGCTCTGGGGCCAACGTCCTGACTTTC	CASSVDPGQGSGANVLTF
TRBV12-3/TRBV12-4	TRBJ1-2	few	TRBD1	TGTGCCAGCGGGGACAGGGTCGGGTATGGCTACACCTTC	CASGDRVGYGYTF
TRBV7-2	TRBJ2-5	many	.	TGTGCCAGCAGGGCACCCGGCGAGGAGACCCAGTACTTC	CASRAPGEETQYF
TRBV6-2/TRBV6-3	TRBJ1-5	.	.	TGTGCCAGCAGTTACGTGGGGTTCAATCAGCCCCAGCATTTT	CASSYVGFNQPQHF
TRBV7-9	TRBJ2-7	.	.	TGTGCCAGCAGCCCTGCTGTCGAGCAGTACTTC	CASSPAVEQYF
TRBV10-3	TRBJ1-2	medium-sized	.	TGTGCCATCAGTGGGACAGCAAGGGACGATGGCTACACCTTC	CAISGTARDDGYTF
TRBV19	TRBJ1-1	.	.	TGTGCCAGTAGTAGCTTGGAGAGGAGACACACTGAAGCTTTCTTT	CASSSLERRHTEAFF
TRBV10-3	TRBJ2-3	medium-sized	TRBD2	TGTGCCATCAGTGAGTTGACTAGCGGGGGTAACACAGATACGCAGTATTTT	CAISELTSGGNTDTQYF
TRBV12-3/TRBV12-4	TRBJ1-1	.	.	TGTGCCAGCAGTTTCACGTGGAACACTGAAGCTTTCTTT	CASSFTWNTEAFF
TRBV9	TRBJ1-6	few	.	TGTGCCAGCAGCGGCGATAATTCACCCCTCCACTTT	CASSGDNSPLHF
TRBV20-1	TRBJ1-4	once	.	TGCAGTGCAATGAACGGGGACCCAGCAACTAATGAAAAACTGTTTTTT	CSAMNGDPATNEKLFF
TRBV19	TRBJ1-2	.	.	TGTGCCAGTAGTATAGGAAGCAGGGTGAGCTATGGCTACACCTTC	CASSIGSRVSYGYTF